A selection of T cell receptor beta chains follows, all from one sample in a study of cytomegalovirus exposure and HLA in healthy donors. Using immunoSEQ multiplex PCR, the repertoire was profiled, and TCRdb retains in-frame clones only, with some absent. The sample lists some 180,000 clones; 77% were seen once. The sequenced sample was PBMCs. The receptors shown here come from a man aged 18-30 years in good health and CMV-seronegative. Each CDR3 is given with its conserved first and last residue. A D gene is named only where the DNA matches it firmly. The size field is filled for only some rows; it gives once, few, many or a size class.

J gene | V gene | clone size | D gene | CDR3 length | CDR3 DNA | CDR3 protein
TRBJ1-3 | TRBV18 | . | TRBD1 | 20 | TGTGCCAGCTCACCTTCTTTCATTGGGACAGCGATCCTCTCTGGAAACACCATATATTTT | CASSPSFIGTAILSGNTIYF
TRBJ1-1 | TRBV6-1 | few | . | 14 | TGTGCCAGCAGTGAAGTTACAAGGCGGGGGGAAGCTTTCTTT | CASSEVTRRGEAFF
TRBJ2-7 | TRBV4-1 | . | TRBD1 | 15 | TGCGCCAGCAGCCTTTCGGGACAGGGGGCAAGCGAGCAGTACTTC | CASSLSGQGASEQYF
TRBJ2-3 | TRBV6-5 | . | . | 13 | TGTGCCAGCAGAGCGACGGGAAGAGATACGCAGTATTTT | CASRATGRDTQYF
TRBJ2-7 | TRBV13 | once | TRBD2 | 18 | TGTGCCAGCAGCCTCTACGGACTAGCGGGAGGAGGAGGTTACGAGCAGTACTTC | CASSLYGLAGGGGYEQYF
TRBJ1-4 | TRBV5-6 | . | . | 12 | TGTGCCAGCAGCCTAGGCATGGAAAAACTGTTTTTT | CASSLGMEKLFF
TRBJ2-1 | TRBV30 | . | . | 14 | TGTGCCTGGCAGAGACAGAACAAATACAATGAGCAGTTCTTC | CAWQRQNKYNEQFF
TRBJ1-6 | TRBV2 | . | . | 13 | TGTGCCAGCAGTGAACAGGGTGGGTCACCCCTCCACTTT | CASSEQGGSPLHF
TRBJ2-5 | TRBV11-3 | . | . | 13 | TGTGCCAGCAGCTTACTCAGCCAAGAGACCCAGTACTTC | CASSLLSQETQYF
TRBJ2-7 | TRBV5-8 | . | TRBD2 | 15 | TGTGCCAGCAGCTTGTCTAGCGGGAGTTTCTACGAGCAGTACTTC | CASSLSSGSFYEQYF
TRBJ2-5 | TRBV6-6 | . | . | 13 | TGTGCCAGCAGCCGGGAGTTTGGGGTGACCCAGTACTTC | CASSREFGVTQYF
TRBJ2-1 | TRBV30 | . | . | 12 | TGTGCCTGGTTGCCAGGGTGGAATGAGCAGTTCTTC | CAWLPGWNEQFF
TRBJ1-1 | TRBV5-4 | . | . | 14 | TGTGCCAGCAGCTTGGTAGGAGAGAGGACTGAAGCTTTCTTT | CASSLVGERTEAFF
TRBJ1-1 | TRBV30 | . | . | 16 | TGTGCCTGGAGTGTTATCGGGTGGGGGGGGAACACTGAAGCTTTCTTT | CAWSVIGWGGNTEAFF
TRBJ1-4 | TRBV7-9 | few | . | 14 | TGTGCCAGCAGGGGCACAGGGTCAGGTGAAAAACTGTTTTTT | CASRGTGSGEKLFF
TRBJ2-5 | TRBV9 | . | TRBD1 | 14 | TGTGCCAGCAGCGCTGGACAGGGGAAAGAGACCCAGTACTTC | CASSAGQGKETQYF
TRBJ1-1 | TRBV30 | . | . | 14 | TGTGCCTGGAGTGTAAGCGGGGGAATTACTGAAGCTTTCTTT | CAWSVSGGITEAFF
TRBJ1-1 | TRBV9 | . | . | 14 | TGTGCCAGCAGCGTAGTGGTCGACAGTTGGGTTGCTTTCTTT | CASSVVVDSWVAFF
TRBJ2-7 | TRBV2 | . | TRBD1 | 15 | TGTGCCAGCAGTGAAGGGGACAGGTTTCCCTACGAGCAGTACTTC | CASSEGDRFPYEQYF
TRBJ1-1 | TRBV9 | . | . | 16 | TGTGCCAGCAGATCGTTAGGGGGGGGGATTAACACTGAAGCTTTCTTT | CASRSLGGGINTEAFF
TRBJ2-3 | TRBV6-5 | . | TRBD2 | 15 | TGTGCCAGCAGCGGACTAGCGGCTAGCACAGATACGCAGTATTTT | CASSGLAASTDTQYF
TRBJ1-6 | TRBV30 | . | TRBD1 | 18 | TGTGCCTGGAGTAGACAGGGGGCAAGGGGATCCTATAATTCACCCCTCCACTTT | CAWSRQGARGSYNSPLHF
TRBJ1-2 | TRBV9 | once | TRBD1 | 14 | TGTGCCAGCAGCAATACAGGGGGCGGCTATGGCTACACCTTC | CASSNTGGGYGYTF
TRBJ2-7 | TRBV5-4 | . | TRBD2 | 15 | TGTGCCAGCAGCTTGGGACTAGCGGGCTCCTACGAGCAGTACTTC | CASSLGLAGSYEQYF
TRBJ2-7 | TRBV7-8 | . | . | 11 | TGTGCCAGCAGCTTAACAGACGAGCAGTACTTC | CASSLTDEQYF
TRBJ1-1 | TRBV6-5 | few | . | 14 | TGTGCCAGCAGCCCCCCCGACAGATACACTGAAGCTTTCTTT | CASSPPDRYTEAFF
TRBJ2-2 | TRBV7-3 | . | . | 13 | TGTGCCAGCAGCCACCAGGACACCGGGGAGCTGTTTTTT | CASSHQDTGELFF
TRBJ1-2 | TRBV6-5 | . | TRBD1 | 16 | TGTGCCAGCAGTTACTCGGCCTGGGGACAGGGAGAAGGCTACACCTTC | CASSYSAWGQGEGYTF
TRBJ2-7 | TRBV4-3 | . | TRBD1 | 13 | TGCGCCAGCAGCCAAGCCCAGGGGGTCGAGCAGTACTTC | CASSQAQGVEQYF
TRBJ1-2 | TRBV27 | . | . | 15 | TGTGCCAGCAGGCCTACCCGACAGCCCTCCTATGGCTACACCTTC | CASRPTRQPSYGYTF
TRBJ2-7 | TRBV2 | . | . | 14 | TGTGCCAGCAGAGGGGACACGAGCTCCTACGAGCAGTACTTC | CASRGDTSSYEQYF
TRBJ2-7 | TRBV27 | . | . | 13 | TGTGCCAGCAGTGAGAGGGGGTGGGACGAGCAGTACTTC | CASSERGWDEQYF
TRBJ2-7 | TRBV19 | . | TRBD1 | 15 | TGTGCCAGTAGTATTAAGCCGGGACAGGACTACGAGCAGTACTTC | CASSIKPGQDYEQYF
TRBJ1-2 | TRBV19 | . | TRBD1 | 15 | TGTGCCAGTAGCCAAAGTAGGACAGGGGGCTTGGGCTACACCTTC | CASSQSRTGGLGYTF
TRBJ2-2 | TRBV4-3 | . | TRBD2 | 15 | TGCGCCAGCAGCCCGGGACTAGCGGTCACCGGGGAGCTGTTTTTT | CASSPGLAVTGELFF
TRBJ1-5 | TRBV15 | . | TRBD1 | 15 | TGTGCCACCAGCAGGGAGCAGGGGGTCCGACAGCCCCAGCATTTT | CATSREQGVRQPQHF
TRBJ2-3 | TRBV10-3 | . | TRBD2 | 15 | TGTGCCATCAGTGAGTCGGCTAGCGGGCTGGATACGCAGTATTTT | CAISESASGLDTQYF
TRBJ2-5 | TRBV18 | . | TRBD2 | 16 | TGTGCCAGCTCACCTAGGACTAGTATCAGGGTGGAGACCCAGTACTTC | CASSPRTSIRVETQYF
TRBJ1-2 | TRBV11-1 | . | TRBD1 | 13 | TGTGCCAGCAGCTTAGGAGGGGGCGACGGCTACACCTTC | CASSLGGGDGYTF
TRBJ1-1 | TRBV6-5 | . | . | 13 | TGTGCCAGCACCCGAGGAGGGTCTTCTGAAGCTTTCTTT | CASTRGGSSEAFF
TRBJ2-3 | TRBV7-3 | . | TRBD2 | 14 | TGTGCCAGCAGCGTAAGCGGGGGAGGAGATACGCAGTATTTT | CASSVSGGGDTQYF
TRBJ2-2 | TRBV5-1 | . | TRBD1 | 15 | TGCGCCAGCAGCAGGGACAGGGTGAGCACCGGGGAGCTGTTTTTT | CASSRDRVSTGELFF
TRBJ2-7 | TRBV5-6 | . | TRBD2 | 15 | TGTGCCAGCAGCTTTAGCGGGATAGCCGCCTACGAGCAGTACTTC | CASSFSGIAAYEQYF